The 31 T cell receptor beta chains listed next were all sequenced from one sample in a study of OX40 agonist ivuxolimab in advanced cancers. The data were produced by immunoSEQ multiplex PCR, yet TCRdb's version contains in-frame clones alone and is incomplete. Of about 58,000 clones listed, over 75% were seen once; the top ten hold under 3.5%. The starting material was CD4+ or CD8+ T cells sorted from blood, obtained in a trial of the OX40 agonist ivuxolimab. The receptors were sampled from an adult with an advanced solid tumor such as melanoma, head and neck, liver or kidney cancer.

This chain joins TRBV19 and TRBJ2-1; D is ambiguous. V lost 3 bases and J lost 7, with 7 bases in between. Germline lookup yields CDR1 LNHDA and CDR2 SQIVND (reference sequence). The CDR3 sequence is 12 residues long. The CDR3 sequence is CASSILANEQFF. The DNA for the CDR3 is TGTGCCAGTAGTATTTTGGCTAATGAGCAGTTCTTC.

The rearrangement links TRBV6-5 to TRBJ2-1, with D perhaps assigned TRBD1 or TRBD2 (6 bases each). The CDR3 contains 13 residues. V was pared by 6 bases and J by 5 bases, with 11 bases between. Germline V CDR1 and CDR2: MNHEY, SVGAGI. The CDR3 protein is CASRGGVHNEQFF. The CDR3 bases are TGTGCCAGCAGGGGGGGCGTACACAATGAGCAGTTCTTC.

V usage is TRBV10-3 and J usage is TRBJ2-7, with 8 bases that match TRBD1. Germline values: CDR1 ENHRY, CDR2 SYGVKD. V was pared by 5 bases and J by 1 base, with 7 bases of the junction left unmatched. This CDR3 has 15 amino acids. The CDR3: CAISKDRESSYEQYF. The CDR3 bases are TGTGCCATCAGTAAGGACAGGGAAAGTTCCTACGAGCAGTACTTC.

This clone was recorded once. The gene calls are TRBV19 and TRBJ1-1; TRBD1 agrees at 7 bases. The V segment lost 5 bases and the J segment 3 bases; nucleotides outside the gene matches: 9. Germline V gene sequence: CDR1 LNHDA, CDR2 SQIVND (reference sequence). This CDR3 region has 15 residues. CDR3 nucleotides: TGTGCCAGTAGTCCCTCGACAGGGAAGGACACTGAAGCTTTCTTT. Translating gives CASSPSTGKDTEAFF. The entire variable domain, with the rest obtained from reference TRBV19 and TRBJ1-1, is as follows: DGGITQSPKYLFRKEGQNVTLSCEQNLNHDAMYWYRQDPGQGLRLIYYSQIVNDFQKGDIAEGYSVSREKKESFPLTVTSAQKNPTAFYLCASSPSTGKDTEAFFGQGTRLTVV.

The CDR3 nucleotides read TGTGCCAGCAGCTCACTGTTCGAGGCAACCTCTGGAAACACCATATATTTT. It is translated as CASSSLFEATSGNTIYF. This chain uses TRBV11-2 with TRBJ1-3; D remains unclear. CDR3 length: 17 amino acids. CDR1 is SGHAT and CDR2 is FQNNGV in the germline V gene. The V end was cut by 4 bases, the J end by 0 bases, with 16 bases between.

Here the CDR3 DNA reads TGTGCCACCAAACCTGGACGACAGGGAGGGAATGAAAAACTGTTTTTT. The encoded protein is CATKPGRQGGNEKLFF. The V and J genes are TRBV19 and TRBJ1-4; 7 bases match TRBD1. After removal of 10 bases from V and 5 bases from J, the junction contained 16 bases not matched to a gene. This CDR3 is 16 amino acids long. The germline V gene has CDR1 LNHDA and CDR2 SQIVND (reference sequence).

V gene TRBV7-3 combines with J gene TRBJ1-1, with no clear D. The V gene lost 3 bases and the J gene lost 8 bases, with 13 bases spanning the gap. Germline lookup yields CDR1 SGHTA and CDR2 FQGTGA. The CDR3 is 13 residues long. CDR3 sequence reads: CASSFTGSSEAFF. The CDR3 DNA follows: TGTGCCAGCAGCTTCACGGGGTCCAGCGAAGCTTTCTTT.

The CDR3 loop reads CASSVGAGTDTQYF. CDR3 bases: TGTGCCAGCAGTGTGGGGGCTGGCACAGATACGCAGTATTTT. This chain joins TRBV25-1 and TRBJ2-3; D may be TRBD1 (6 bases). The CDR3 is 14 amino acids. The germline V and J ends were trimmed by 4 bases and 1 base, with 9 bases remaining between them. The germline V gene has CDR1 MGHDK and CDR2 SYGVNS. Variable domain in full (rest from reference TRBV25-1 and TRBJ2-3): EADIYQTPRYLVIGTGKKITLECSQTMGHDKMYWYQQDPGMELHLIHYSYGVNSTEKGDLSSESTVSRIRTEHFPLTLESARPSHTSQYLCASSVGAGTDTQYFGPGTRLTVL.

This clone has a single count. The genes are TRBV4-1 and TRBJ2-5; D possibly corresponds to TRBD2 (6 bases). The V end was cut by 0 bases, the J end by 2 bases, with 13 bases between. The CDR3 totals 16 residues. Germline CDR1 reads MGHRA; CDR2 reads YSYEKL. The CDR3: CASSQDWSEGQETQYF. CDR3 in DNA: TGCGCCAGCAGCCAAGATTGGTCGGAGGGACAAGAGACCCAGTACTTC.

Here the CDR3 reads CASSGRTGLGEQFF. CDR3 DNA sequence: TGTGCCAGCAGCGGGCGGACAGGGTTGGGTGAGCAGTTCTTC. The chain combines TRBV5-4 with TRBJ2-1, with 8 bases matching TRBD1. The CDR3 loop spans 14 amino acids. With V trimmed by 4 bases and J by 9 bases, 9 bases remained unmatched. Per germline, CDR1 SGHNT and CDR2 YYREEE (reference sequence).

J is TRBJ2-1 and V is TRBV5-1; 11 nucleotides align to TRBD1. The junction had 10 bases not matched to a gene; V was cut back by 0 bases and J by 8 bases. Germline V gene sequence: CDR1 SGHRS, CDR2 YFSETQ. The CDR3 contains 17 residues. The CDR3 coding sequence is TGCGCCAGCAGCTTGGCCTTAAGAGGACAGGGGGCCGATGAGCAGTTCTTC. Encoded protein: CASSLALRGQGADEQFF. The full variable domain, in which reference TRBV5-1 and TRBJ2-1 provide the parts outside the CDR3, is KAGVTQTPRYLIKTRGQQVTLSCSPISGHRSVSWYQQTPGQGLQFLFEYFSETQRNKGNFPGRFSGRQFSNSRSEMNVSTLELGDSALYLCASSLALRGQGADEQFFGPGTRLTVL.

The chain combines TRBV6-5 with TRBJ2-2, with TRBD1 as a possible D gene (6 bases). Trimming removed 4 bases from V and 4 bases from J, with 10 bases in between. This CDR3 has 14 amino acids. Germline V gene data show CDR1 as MNHEY and CDR2 as SVGAGI. The CDR3 nucleotides read TGTGCCAGCAGTTCCGGACAGACCACCGGGGAGCTGTTTTTT. Protein: CASSSGQTTGELFF.

V and J are TRBV28 and TRBJ2-3; 10 bases are a match to TRBD1. Germline CDR1 and CDR2: MDHEN and SYDVKM. J gave up 11 bases and V 5 bases, and 13 bases lay outside the gene matches. This CDR3 spans 15 amino acids. The CDR3 DNA sequence: TGTGCCAGCAGTGCCGGGACAGGGGAAAGACTAAAGCAGTATTTT. This translates into CASSAGTGERLKQYF.

This chain links TRBV27 with TRBJ2-5; a possible D gene is TRBD2 (6 bases). CDR3 length equals 14 residues. V was cut by 4 bases and J by 4 bases, with 13 bases left in between. Per the germline V gene, CDR1 is MNHEY and CDR2 is SMNVEV (reference sequence). CDR3 sequence: CASSSPQGGETQYF. The CDR3 bases are TGTGCCAGCAGTTCTCCCCAGGGAGGAGAGACCCAGTACTTC.

The CDR3: CASSWDRGHKAFF. The CDR3 bases are TGTGCCAGCAGCTGGGACAGGGGTCACAAAGCTTTCTTT. V gene TRBV6-5 combines with J gene TRBJ1-1, with TRBD1 identical over 10 bases. Per the germline V gene, CDR1 is MNHEY and CDR2 is SVGAGI. The CDR3 length is 13 residues. V lost 6 bases, J lost 9 bases, and 7 bases stayed unmatched.

The V gene is TRBV19, the J gene TRBJ1-1; D gene unclear. The CDR3 is 15 amino acids. The germline gives CDR1 LNHDA, CDR2 SQIVND (reference sequence). V dropped 4 bases and J dropped 0 bases, with 12 bases sitting between them. DNA for the CDR3: TGTGCCAGTAGTAGCCTACAGAGAATGAACACTGAAGCTTTCTTT. Its translation: CASSSLQRMNTEAFF.

V gene TRBV28 combines with J gene TRBJ1-5, with unresolved D. Germline lookup yields CDR1 MDHEN and CDR2 SYDVKM. The ends were cut back, 9 bases at V and 2 bases at J, with 17 bases in the middle. This CDR3 comprises 15 residues. This chain's CDR3 is CASRYWTSRNQPQHF. CDR3 in DNA: TGTGCCAGTCGGTATTGGACTTCCCGCAATCAGCCCCAGCATTTT.

For the CDR3, the DNA is TGTGCCACCAGCAGAGACCGAGTAGCATACAATGAGCAGTTCTTC. As protein: CATSRDRVAYNEQFF. The chain is built from TRBV15 and TRBJ2-1; D gene uncertain. The CDR3 contains 15 residues. V dropped 0 bases and J dropped 4 bases, with 10 bases sitting between them. Looked up from germline, CDR1 is LNHNV and CDR2 is YYDKDF (reference sequence).

This clone is classed as medium-sized. The V call is TRBV28, the J call TRBJ2-7, with D maybe TRBD1 (5 bases). Germline V gene sequence: CDR1 MDHEN, CDR2 SYDVKM. V lost 2 bases and J 6 bases, leaving 8 bases between the germline ends. The CDR3 contains 12 residues. The CDR3 spells CASSLMGLEQYF. The CDR3 DNA reads TGTGCCAGCAGTTTAATGGGGCTCGAGCAGTACTTC.

This clone was seen only once. The chain is built from TRBV23-1 and TRBJ2-1; no clear D. TRBV23-1 qualifies as an ORF whose function is uncertain. V lost 2 bases and J lost 7, with 9 bases in between. The CDR3 has 13 residues. Written as DNA, the CDR3 is TGCGCCAGCAGTCAAATCAGAAAGAATGAGCAGTTCTTC. It is translated as CASSQIRKNEQFF.

J is TRBJ2-1 and V is TRBV6-1, with D perhaps matching TRBD2 (5 bases). V was clipped by 5 bases and J by 5 bases, with 13 bases between them. The CDR3 length is 14 residues. Germline CDR1 and CDR2: MNHNS and SASEGT. The CDR3 is CASSLPAVNNEQFF. The CDR3 DNA sequence: TGTGCCAGCAGTCTCCCAGCGGTAAACAATGAGCAGTTCTTC.

V is TRBV5-1 and J is TRBJ1-4, with TRBD1 as a possible D gene (6 bases). V was shortened by 4 bases and J by 4 bases, with 11 bases between the two germline ends. The V gene's germline CDR1 is SGHRS and CDR2 YFSETQ. This CDR3 spans 14 amino acids. The CDR3 DNA is TGCGCCAGCAGCCCTGACAGGAGTAATGAAAAACTGTTTTTT. Translating it yields CASSPDRSNEKLFF.

V usage is TRBV7-3 and J usage is TRBJ2-5; D may be TRBD1 (5 bases). The V end lost 2 bases, the J end lost 3 bases, and 10 bases lay between the germline ends. Germline lookup yields CDR1 SGHTA and CDR2 FQGTGA. This CDR3 contains 14 residues. The CDR3 coding sequence is TGTGCCAGCAGCTTAGGTGGACAAGAAGAGACCCAGTACTTC. Translation: CASSLGGQEETQYF.

J is TRBJ1-3 and V is TRBV30, with a possible D match to TRBD1 (6 bases). The germline V gene encodes CDR1 GTSNPN and CDR2 SVGIG (reference sequence). The CDR3 sequence is 17 residues long. Trimming removed 1 base from V and 0 bases from J, with 16 bases in between. The CDR3 DNA is TGTGCCTGGAGTGGTAGGACAGCTACGTACTCTGGAAACACCATATATTTT. Translated: CAWSGRTATYSGNTIYF.

About this clone itself: Relative to the germline gene, one junction end is altered; a read error may explain this. The chain links TRBV7-8 to TRBJ2-1; D may match TRBD1 or TRBD2 (5 bases each). The CDR3 covers 14 residues. CDR1 and CDR2 from the germline V gene are SGHVS and FQNEAQ. CDR3 loop: CASTLSTVTNGQFF. The CDR3 DNA sequence: TGTGCCAGCACCCTTTCGACAGTGACTAATGGGCAGTTCTTC.

This clone was seen more than once but under ten times. The CDR3 region has the DNA TGTGCCACCAGCAGAGCGCGGGGAGGGCCGTACGAGCAGTACTTC. This codes for CATSRARGGPYEQYF. The genes are TRBV15 and TRBJ2-7; 7 bases align to TRBD2. V was clipped by 1 base and J by 4 bases; unmatched bases: 7. This CDR3 spans 15 amino acids. Germline V lookup: CDR1 LNHNV, CDR2 YYDKDF (reference sequence).

The chain employs TRBV30 and TRBJ1-2; TRBD1 might be the D (5 bases). The CDR3 is 14 residues long. V was clipped by 2 bases and J by 2 bases, with 12 bases between them. In germline, CDR1 is GTSNPN, CDR2 SVGIG (reference sequence). CDR3 sequence reads: CAWSPGMRNYGYTF. CDR3 bases: TGTGCCTGGAGTCCAGGGATGCGGAACTATGGCTACACCTTC. Full variable domain (rest looked up from reference TRBV30 and TRBJ1-2): SQTIHQWPATLVQPVGSPLSLECTVEGTSNPNLYWYRQAAGRGLQLLFYSVGIGQISSEVPQNLSASRPQDRQFILSSKKLLLSDSGFYLCAWSPGMRNYGYTFGSGTRLTVV.

J is TRBJ2-3 and V is TRBV6-4; a possible D gene is TRBD2 (5 bases). CDR1 is MRHNA, CDR2 SNTAGT, per germline. The V end lost 2 bases, the J end lost 8 bases, and 11 bases lay between the germline ends. The CDR3 extends over 13 amino acids. CDR3 DNA sequence: TGTGCCAGCAGTGACAGGGAGTATGGTACGCAGTATTTT. This translates into CASSDREYGTQYF.

The chain links TRBV30 to TRBJ1-1; the D is unclear. Deletions cut 1 base from V and 0 bases from J, with 12 bases between. The CDR3 is 15 amino acids. Germline values: CDR1 GTSNPN, CDR2 SVGIG (reference sequence). The DNA of the CDR3 is TGTGCCTGGAGTGCCTCTCCAGACATGAACACTGAAGCTTTCTTT. Residues: CAWSASPDMNTEAFF. The entire variable domain, with the rest obtained from reference TRBV30 and TRBJ1-1, is as follows: SQTIHQWPATLVQPVGSPLSLECTVEGTSNPNLYWYRQAAGRGLQLLFYSVGIGQISSEVPQNLSASRPQDRQFILSSKKLLLSDSGFYLCAWSASPDMNTEAFFGQGTRLTVV.

The chain joins TRBV15 to TRBJ2-1; TRBD2 aligns across 7 bases. Trimming at V came to 0 bases and at J to 2 bases, leaving 1 base not matched to a gene. CDR3 length: 15 residues. CDR1 and CDR2 (germline): LNHNV, YYDKDF (reference sequence). DNA for the CDR3: TGTGCCACCAGCAGAGATCGGGGGGCCTACAATGAGCAGTTCTTC. Its translation is CATSRDRGAYNEQFF.

This chain uses TRBV5-1 with TRBJ2-7, with TRBD2 matching over 9 bases. The CDR3 loop spans 15 amino acids. Germline values: CDR1 SGHRS, CDR2 YFSETQ. Germline trimming cut 1 base from V and 2 bases from J; bases unmatched to any gene: 4. The CDR3: CASSLWREGPYEQYF. The CDR3 DNA reads as TGCGCCAGCAGCTTGTGGCGGGAGGGCCCCTACGAGCAGTACTTC.